The entry below describes one T cell receptor beta chain. The sample comes from a study of blood T cell repertoires in COVID-19. Study information: The United States, Italy and Spain were the sources of the acute and convalescent COVID-19 samples. PBMCs, B-cell-depleted T cells, or T cells provided the cDNA or gDNA that made up the material.

While infection was still active, Seattle patients were enrolled and then followed longitudinally. Under the authors' procedure: Amplified reference gene primers provided the basis for estimating nucleated cell counts. The repertoire was sequenced with immunoSEQ multiplex PCR; TCRdb's copy has only in-frame clones and lacks some. For V, J and clone size, that table is used; D and trimming come from the DNA. This table has 350,000 to 450,000 clones, 75% to 90% appearing once. Sequencing was carried out using peripheral blood. The clonotype comes from a woman aged 55-70 years with COVID-19, enrolled during active disease.

CDR3 bases: TGTGCCAGCAGACTAGGGGACAGGGGGGTATCCTCCTACAATGAGCAGTTCTTC. This sequence encodes CASRLGDRGVSSYNEQFF. The chain carries TRBV27 and TRBJ2-1; 11 nucleotides match TRBD1. The V gene end was trimmed by 6 bases and the J gene end by 0 bases; junction bases not matched to a gene: 10. The CDR3 contains 18 residues. The V gene's germline CDR1 is MNHEY and CDR2 SMNVEV (reference sequence).